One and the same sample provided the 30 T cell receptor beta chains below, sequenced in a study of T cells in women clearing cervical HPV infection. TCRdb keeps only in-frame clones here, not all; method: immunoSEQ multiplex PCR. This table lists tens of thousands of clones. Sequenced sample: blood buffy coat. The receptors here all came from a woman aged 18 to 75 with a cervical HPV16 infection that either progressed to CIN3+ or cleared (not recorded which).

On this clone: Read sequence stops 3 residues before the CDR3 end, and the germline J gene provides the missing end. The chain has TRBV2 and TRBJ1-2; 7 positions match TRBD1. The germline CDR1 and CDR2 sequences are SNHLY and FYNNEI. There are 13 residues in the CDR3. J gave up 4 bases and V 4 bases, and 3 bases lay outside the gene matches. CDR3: CASSAGQLYGYTF. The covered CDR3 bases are TGTGCCAGCAGTGCGGGACAGCTCTATGGC.

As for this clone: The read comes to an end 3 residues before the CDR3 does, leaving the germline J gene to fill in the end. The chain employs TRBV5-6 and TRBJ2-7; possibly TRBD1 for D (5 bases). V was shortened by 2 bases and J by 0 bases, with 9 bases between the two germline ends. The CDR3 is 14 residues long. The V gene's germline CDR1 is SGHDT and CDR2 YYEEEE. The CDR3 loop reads CASSFTGSSYEQYF. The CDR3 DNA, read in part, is TGTGCCAGCAGCTTTACAGGTTCCTCCTACGAG.

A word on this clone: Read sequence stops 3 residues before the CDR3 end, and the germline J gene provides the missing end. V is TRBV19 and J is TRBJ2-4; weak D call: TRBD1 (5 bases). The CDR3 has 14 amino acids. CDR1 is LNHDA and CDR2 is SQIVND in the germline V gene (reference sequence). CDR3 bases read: TGTGCCAGTAGTCCGACGGCAGGGAACAGTGGT. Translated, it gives CASSPTAGNSG. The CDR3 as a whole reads CASSPTAGNSGQYF.

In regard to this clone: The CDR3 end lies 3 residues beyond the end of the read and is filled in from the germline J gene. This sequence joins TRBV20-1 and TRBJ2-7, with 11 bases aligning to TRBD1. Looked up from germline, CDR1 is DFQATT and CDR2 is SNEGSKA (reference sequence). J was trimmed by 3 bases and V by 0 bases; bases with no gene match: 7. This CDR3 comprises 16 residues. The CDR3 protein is CSARDADRGRDYEQYF. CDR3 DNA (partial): TGCAGTGCTAGAGACGCGGACAGGGGGCGAGACTACGAG.

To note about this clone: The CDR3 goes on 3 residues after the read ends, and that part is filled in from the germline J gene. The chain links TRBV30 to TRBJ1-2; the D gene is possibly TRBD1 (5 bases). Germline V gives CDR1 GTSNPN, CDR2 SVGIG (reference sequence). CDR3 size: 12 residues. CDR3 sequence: CAWSGDFYDYTF. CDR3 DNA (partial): TGTGCCTGGAGTGGGGACTTCTACGAC.

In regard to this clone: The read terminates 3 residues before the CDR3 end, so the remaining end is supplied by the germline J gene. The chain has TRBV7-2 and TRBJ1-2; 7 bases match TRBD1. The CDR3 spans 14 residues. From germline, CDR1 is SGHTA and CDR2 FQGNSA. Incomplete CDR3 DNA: TGTGCCAGCAGAGGGGGCCTCCCTTACAATGAC. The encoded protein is CASRGGLPYND. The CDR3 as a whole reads CASRGGLPYNDYTF.

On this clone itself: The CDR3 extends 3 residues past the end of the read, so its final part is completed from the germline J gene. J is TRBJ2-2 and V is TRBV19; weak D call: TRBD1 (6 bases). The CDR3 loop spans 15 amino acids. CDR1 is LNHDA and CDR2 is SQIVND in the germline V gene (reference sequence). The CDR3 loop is CASSQQGISNEKLFF. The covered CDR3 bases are TGTGCCAGTAGTCAACAGGGAATTTCCAATGAAAAG.

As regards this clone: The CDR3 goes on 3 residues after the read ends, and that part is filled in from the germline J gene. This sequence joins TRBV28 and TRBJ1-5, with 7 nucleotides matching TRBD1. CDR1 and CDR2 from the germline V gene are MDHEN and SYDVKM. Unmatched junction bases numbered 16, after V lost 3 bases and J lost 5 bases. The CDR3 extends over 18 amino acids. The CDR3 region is CASSLSQGLGSLDQPQHF. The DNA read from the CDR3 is TGTGCCAGCAGTTTGTCACAGGGGCTCGGCAGCTTGGATCAGCCC. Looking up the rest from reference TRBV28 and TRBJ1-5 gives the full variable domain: DVKVTQSSRYLVKRTGEKVFLECVQDMDHENMFWYRQDPGLGLRLIYFSYDVKMKEKGDIPEGYSVSREKKERFSLILESASTNQTSMYLCASSLSQGLGSLDQPQHFGDGTRLSIL.

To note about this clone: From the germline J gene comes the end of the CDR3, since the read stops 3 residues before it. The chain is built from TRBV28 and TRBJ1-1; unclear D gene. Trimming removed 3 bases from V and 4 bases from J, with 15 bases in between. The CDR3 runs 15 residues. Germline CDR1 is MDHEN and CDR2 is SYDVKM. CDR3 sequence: CASSFSGHGGTEAFF. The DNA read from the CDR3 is TGTGCCAGCAGTTTTTCAGGTCACGGTGGCACTGAA.

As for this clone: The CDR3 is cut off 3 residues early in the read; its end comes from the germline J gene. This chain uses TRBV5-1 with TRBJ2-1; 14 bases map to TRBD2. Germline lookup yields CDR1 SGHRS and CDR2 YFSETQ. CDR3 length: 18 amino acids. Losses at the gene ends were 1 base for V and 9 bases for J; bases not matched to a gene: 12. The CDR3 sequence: CASSLFTPTSGGAGEQFF. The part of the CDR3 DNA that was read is TGCGCCAGCAGCTTGTTTACGCCGACTAGCGGGGGGGCGGGTGAG.

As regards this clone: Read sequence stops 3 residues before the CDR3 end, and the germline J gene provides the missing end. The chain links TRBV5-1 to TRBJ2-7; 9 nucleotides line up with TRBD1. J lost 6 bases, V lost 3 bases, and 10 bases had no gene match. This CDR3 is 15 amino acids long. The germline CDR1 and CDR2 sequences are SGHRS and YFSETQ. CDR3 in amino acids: CASSYGTGQGGEQYF. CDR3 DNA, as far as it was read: TGCGCCAGCAGCTATGGGACAGGGCAAGGAGGCGAG.

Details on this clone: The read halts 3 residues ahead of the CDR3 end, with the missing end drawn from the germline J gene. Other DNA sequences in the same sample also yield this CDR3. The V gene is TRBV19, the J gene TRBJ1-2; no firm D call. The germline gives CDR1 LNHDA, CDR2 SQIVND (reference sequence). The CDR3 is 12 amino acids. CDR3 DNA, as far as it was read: TGTGCCAGTAGTATTGGCGGCAATGAC. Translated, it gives CASSIGGND. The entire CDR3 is CASSIGGNDYTF.

The sequenced CDR3 bases are TGTGCCTGGAGGCGGCTCGGATCGCCTGAA. It codes for CAWRRLGSPE. The entire CDR3 protein is CAWRRLGSPEAFF. The rearrangement links TRBV30 to TRBJ1-1; D not certain. Read coverage stops 3 residues before the CDR3 terminus; the germline J gene supplies the remainder. This CDR3 is built from 13 residues. V lost 3 bases and J 6 bases, leaving 14 bases between the germline ends. Germline CDR1 GTSNPN, CDR2 SVGIG (reference sequence).

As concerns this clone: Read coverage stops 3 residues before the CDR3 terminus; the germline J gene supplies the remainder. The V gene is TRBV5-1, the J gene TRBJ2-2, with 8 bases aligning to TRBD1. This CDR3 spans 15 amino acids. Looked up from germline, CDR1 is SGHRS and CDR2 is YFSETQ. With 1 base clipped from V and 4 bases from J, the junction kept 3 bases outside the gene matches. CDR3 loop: CASSLTGGGTGELFF. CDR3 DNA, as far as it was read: TGCGCCAGCAGCTTGACAGGGGGAGGCACCGGGGAG.

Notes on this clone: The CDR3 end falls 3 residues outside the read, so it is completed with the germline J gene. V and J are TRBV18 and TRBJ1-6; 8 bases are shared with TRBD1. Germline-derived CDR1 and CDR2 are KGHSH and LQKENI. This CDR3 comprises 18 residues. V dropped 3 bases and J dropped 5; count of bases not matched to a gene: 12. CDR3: CASSPSARGQGNNSPLHF. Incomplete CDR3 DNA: TGTGCCAGCTCACCGTCAGCCCGAGGACAGGGCAATAATTCACCC.

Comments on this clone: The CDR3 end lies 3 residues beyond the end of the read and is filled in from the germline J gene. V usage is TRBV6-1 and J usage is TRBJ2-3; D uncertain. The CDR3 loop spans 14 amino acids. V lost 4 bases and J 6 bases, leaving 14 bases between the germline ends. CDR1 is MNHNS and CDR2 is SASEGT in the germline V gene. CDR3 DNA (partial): TGTGCCAGCAGTGCTGACTTATCCCCCGATACG. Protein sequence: CASSADLSPDT. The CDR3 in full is CASSADLSPDTQYF.

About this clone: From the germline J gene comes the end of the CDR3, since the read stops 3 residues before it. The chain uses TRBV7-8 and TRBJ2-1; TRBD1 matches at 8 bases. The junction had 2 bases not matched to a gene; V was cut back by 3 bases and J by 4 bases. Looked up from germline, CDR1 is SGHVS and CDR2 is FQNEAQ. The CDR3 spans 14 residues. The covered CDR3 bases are TGTGCCAGCAGCTTGGACAGGGCATACAATGAG. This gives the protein CASSLDRAYNE. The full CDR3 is CASSLDRAYNEQFF. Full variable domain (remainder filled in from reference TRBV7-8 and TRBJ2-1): GAGVSQSPRYKVAKRGQDVALRCDPISGHVSLFWYQQALGQGPEFLTYFQNEAQLDKSGLPSDRFFAERPEGSVSTLKIQRTQQEDSAVYLCASSLDRAYNEQFFGPGTRLTVL.

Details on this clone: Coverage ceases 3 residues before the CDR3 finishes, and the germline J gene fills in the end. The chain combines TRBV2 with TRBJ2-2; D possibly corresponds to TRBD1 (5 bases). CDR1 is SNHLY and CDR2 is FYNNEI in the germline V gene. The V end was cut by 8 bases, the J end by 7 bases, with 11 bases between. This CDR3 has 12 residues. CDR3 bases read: TGTGCCAGCGTAGAGACAGACGGGGAG. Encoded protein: CASVETDGE. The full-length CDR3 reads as CASVETDGELFF. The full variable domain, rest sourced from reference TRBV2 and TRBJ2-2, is EPEVTQTPSHQVTQMGQEVILRCVPISNHLYFYWYRQILGQKVEFLVSFYNNEISEKSEIFDDQFSVERPDGSNFTLKIRSTKLEDSAMYFCASVETDGELFFGEGSRLTVL.

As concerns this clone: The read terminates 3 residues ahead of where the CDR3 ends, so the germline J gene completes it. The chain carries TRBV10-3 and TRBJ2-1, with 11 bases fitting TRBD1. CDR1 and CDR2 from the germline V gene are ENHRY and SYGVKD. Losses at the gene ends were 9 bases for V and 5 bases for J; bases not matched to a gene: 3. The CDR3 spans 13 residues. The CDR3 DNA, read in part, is TGTGCCATGGGACAGGGGGTGCACAATGAG. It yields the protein CAMGQGVHNE. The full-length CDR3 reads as CAMGQGVHNEQFF.

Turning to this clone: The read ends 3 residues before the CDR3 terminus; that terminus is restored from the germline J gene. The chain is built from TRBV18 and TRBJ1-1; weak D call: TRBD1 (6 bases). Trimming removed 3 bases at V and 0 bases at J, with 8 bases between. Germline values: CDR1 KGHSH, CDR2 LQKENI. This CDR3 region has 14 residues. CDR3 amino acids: CASSPTGMNTEAFF. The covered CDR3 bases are TGTGCCAGCTCACCCACAGGGATGAACACTGAA.

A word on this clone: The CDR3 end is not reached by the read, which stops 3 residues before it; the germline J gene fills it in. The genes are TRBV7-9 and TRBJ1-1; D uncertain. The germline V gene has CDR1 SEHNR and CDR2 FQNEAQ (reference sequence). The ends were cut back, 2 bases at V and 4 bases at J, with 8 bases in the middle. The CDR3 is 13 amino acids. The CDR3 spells CASSLKQTTEAFF. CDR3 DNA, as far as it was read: TGTGCCAGCAGCTTAAAACAGACCACTGAA.

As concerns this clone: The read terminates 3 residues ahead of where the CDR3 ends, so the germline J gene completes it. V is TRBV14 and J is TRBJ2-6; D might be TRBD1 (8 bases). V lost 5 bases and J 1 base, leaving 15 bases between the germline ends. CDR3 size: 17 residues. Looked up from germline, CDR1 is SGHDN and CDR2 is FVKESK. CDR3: CASSDRGGVSGANVLTF. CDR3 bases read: TGTGCCAGCAGCGACAGGGGAGGGGTTTCTGGGGCCAACGTC. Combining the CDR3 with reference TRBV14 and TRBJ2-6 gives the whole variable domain EAGVTQFPSHSVIEKGQTVTLRCDPISGHDNLYWYRRVMGKEIKFLLHFVKESKQDESGMPNNRFLAERTGGTYSTLKVQPAELEDSGVYFCASSDRGGVSGANVLTFGAGSRLTVL.

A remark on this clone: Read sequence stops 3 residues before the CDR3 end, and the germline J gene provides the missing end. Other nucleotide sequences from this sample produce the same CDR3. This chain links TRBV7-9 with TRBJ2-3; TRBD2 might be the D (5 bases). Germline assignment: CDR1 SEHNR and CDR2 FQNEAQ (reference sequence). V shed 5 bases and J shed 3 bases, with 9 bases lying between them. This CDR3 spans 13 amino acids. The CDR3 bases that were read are TGTGCCAGCAGCCTCAGCGGTACAGATACG. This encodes CASSLSGTDT. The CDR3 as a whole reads CASSLSGTDTQYF.

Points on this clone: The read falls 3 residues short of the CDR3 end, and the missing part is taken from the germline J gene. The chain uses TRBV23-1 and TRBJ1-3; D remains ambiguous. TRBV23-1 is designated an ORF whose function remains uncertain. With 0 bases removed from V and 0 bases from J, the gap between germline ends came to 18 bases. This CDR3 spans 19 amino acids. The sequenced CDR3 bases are TGCGCCAGCAGTCAATCCCCCCCCACCGAACTCCACTCTGGAAACACC. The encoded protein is CASSQSPPTELHSGNT. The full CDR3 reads CASSQSPPTELHSGNTIYF.

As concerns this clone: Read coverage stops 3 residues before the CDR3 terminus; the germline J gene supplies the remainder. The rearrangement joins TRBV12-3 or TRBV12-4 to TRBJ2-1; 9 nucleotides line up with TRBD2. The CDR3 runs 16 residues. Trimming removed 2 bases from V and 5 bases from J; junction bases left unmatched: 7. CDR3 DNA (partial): TGTGCCAGCAGTTTAACTTCTAGCGGGACTAACAATGAG. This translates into CASSLTSSGTNNE. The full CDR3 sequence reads CASSLTSSGTNNEQFF.

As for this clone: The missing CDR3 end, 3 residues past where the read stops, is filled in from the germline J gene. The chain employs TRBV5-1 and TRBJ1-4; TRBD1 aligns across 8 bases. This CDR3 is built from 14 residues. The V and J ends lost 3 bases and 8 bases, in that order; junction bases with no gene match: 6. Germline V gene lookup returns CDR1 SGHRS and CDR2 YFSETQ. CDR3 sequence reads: CASSSTGGREKLFF. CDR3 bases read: TGCGCCAGCAGCTCAACAGGGGGGAGGGAAAAA.

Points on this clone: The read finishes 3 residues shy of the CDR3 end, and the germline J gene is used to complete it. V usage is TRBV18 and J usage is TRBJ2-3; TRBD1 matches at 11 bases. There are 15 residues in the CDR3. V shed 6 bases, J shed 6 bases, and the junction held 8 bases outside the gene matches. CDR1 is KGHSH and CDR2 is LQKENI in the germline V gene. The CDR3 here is CASSLGTGGSDTQYF. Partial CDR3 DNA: TGTGCCAGCTCCCTCGGGACAGGGGGTTCGGATACG.

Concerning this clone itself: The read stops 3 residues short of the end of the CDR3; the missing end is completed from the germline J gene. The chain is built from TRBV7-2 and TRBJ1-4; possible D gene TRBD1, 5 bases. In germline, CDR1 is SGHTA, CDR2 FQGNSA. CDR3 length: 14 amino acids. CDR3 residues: CASRDTGGANVLFF. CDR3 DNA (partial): TGTGCCAGCAGAGACACGGGTGGGGCCAACGTA.

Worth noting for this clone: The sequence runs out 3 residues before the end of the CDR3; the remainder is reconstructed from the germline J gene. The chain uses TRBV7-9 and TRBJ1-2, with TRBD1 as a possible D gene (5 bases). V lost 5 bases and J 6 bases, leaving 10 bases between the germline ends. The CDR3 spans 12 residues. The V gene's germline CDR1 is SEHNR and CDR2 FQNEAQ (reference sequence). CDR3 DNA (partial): TGTGCCAGCAGCCAGGGATGGAATGGC. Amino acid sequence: CASSQGWNG. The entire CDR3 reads CASSQGWNGYTF.

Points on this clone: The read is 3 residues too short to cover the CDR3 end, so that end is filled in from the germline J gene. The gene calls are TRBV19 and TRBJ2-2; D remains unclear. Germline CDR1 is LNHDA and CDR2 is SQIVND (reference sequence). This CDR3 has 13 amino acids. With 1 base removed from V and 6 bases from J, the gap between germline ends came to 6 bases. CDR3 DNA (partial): TGTGCCAGTAGTATAGTTTCCGCCGGGGAG. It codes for CASSIVSAGE. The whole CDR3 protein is CASSIVSAGELFF.